This T cell receptor (beta chain) was identified in a study of molecular identifiers for immune sequencing clone quantification. General study findings and limits: Over 97% of effector molecules, yet under 1% of naive-cell molecules, were held by clones above 20 RNA copies. Detecting spiked Jurkat TCR RNA from one cell among around 930,000 naive cells was reportedly possible.

This clonotype has ten or more counts. Antigen: not known. CD8+CD4-CCR7+CD45RA+ sorting gave the naive CD8 T cells. Previously described methods and listed TCR primers produced bulk TCR libraries. A single record per CDR3 protein comes from TCRdb applying MiXCR to the PCR reads. Among hundreds of thousands of distinct CDR3 sequences listed, 15% to 20% were seen once. The germline CDR1 and CDR2 sequences are SGDLS and YYNGEE. V trimming: 0 bases; J trimming: 4 bases; junction bases outside the gene matches: 3. The length of the CDR3 is 15 residues. This TCR was recovered from a human donor in good health. Some libraries in this study had Jurkat cell RNA spiked in. Sample: naive CD8+ T cells from blood, with Jurkat cell RNA spiked in. Subset given: FACS-sorted CD8+CD4-CCR7+CD45RA+ naive T cells. This chain joins TRBV9 and TRBJ2-7; 11 bases are shared with TRBD1. CDR3 residues: CASSVGTGGMYEQYF. In DNA, the CDR3 is TGTGCCAGCAGCGTAGGGACAGGGGGCATGTACGAGCAGTACTTC.